This T cell receptor (beta chain) was captured in a study of blood T cell repertoires in COVID-19. Study-wide background: Acute and convalescent COVID-19 specimens originated in the United States, Italy and Spain. From T cells, B-cell-depleted T cells, or PBMCs came the material, which was cDNA or gDNA.

The V gene end was trimmed by 6 bases and the J gene end by 6 bases; junction bases not matched to a gene: 10. Germline CDR1 is MNHEY and CDR2 is SMNVEV (reference sequence). The CDR3 covers 14 residues. Authors' data handling: Researchers report that nucleated cell counts were estimated from reference gene primer amplification. The protocol was immunoSEQ multiplex PCR, while the TCRdb copy is restricted to in-frame clones and leaves out a portion. The V and J calls and clone size are taken from that table; D and trimming were inferred from the DNA. The sample yields around 43,000 clones, approximately 80% seen once.

The sample was peripheral blood. This receptor was taken from a man in his 70s with acute or convalescent COVID-19. The chain employs TRBV27 and TRBJ1-2; TRBD1 matches at 7 bases. This CDR3 reads CASSRDSGVDGYTF. The DNA for the CDR3 is TGTGCCAGCAGCAGGGACAGTGGAGTCGATGGCTACACCTTC.